This T cell receptor (beta chain) was sequenced in a study of T cell changes during pregnancy in multiple sclerosis. There are 12 residues in the CDR3. V shed 4 bases and J shed 3 bases, with 8 bases lying between them. Per germline, CDR1 SGHRS and CDR2 YFSETQ. Some clones are missing from TCRdb's copy, which holds only in-frame ones; the method was immunoSEQ multiplex PCR. The sample lists around 37,000 clones, 92% occurring once. The specimen was CD8+ T cells from peripheral blood mononuclear cells, collected before pregnancy. This clonotype was sampled from a female donor with multiple sclerosis, enrolled in a pregnancy study. The V gene is TRBV5-1, the J gene TRBJ2-7; weak D call: TRBD2 (5 bases). CDR3 sequence reads: CASSPRGYEQYF. In nucleotides, the CDR3 is TGCGCCAGCAGCCCACGGGGCTACGAGCAGTACTTC.